This T cell receptor beta chain appears in the sequencing data of a study of OX40 agonist ivuxolimab in advanced cancers. The study in broad terms: Ivuxolimab, which targeted the costimulatory receptor OX40 (CD134), was an agonistic, fully human IgG2 monoclonal antibody. Intravenous ivuxolimab was administered to patients every 2 weeks at six dose levels: 0.01, 0.1, 0.3, 1.5, 3 and 10 mg/kg. Prior anti-PD-1, anti-PD-L1 or anti-CTLA-4 therapy was permitted, and approximately 42% of dose-escalation patients had received checkpoint inhibitors. Peripheral TCRbeta sequencing was intended to test whether TCR sequence diversity was altered and clonal T-cell expansion was caused by ivuxolimab. The paper describes the monotherapy dose-escalation part (N of about 54 patients) of the phase I trial of ivuxolimab. Partial responses occurred in three dose-escalation patients, of whom one had hepatocellular carcinoma and two had cutaneous melanoma. Of the roughly 52 dose-escalation patients, hepatocellular carcinoma was present in roughly 19, melanoma in some 15, renal cell carcinoma in 9 and head and neck cancer in 9. In the dose-escalation cohort, 82.7% of patients were male, and the mean age was around 60 years, with a range of about 20 to 79.

The trial excluded patients who had a history of autoimmune disease or who were on systemic immunosuppression. Peripheral blood for TCR sequencing was collected from all dose cohorts at baseline, on cycle 4 day 1, and on cycle 7 day 1. The samples were drawn from a first-in-human, open-label, multicenter phase I dose-escalation trial of ivuxolimab. Adults with locally advanced or metastatic head and neck squamous cell, hepatocellular, melanoma or renal cell carcinoma were enrolled in the trial. Before TCR sequencing, CD4+ and CD8+ T cells were separately sorted from peripheral blood. Overall results and qualifications from the work: On average, CD8+ T cells showed more expanded clones than CD4+ T cells after ivuxolimab. Antigen specificity was not determined for the clonally expanded peripheral T cells. At doses of 0.1 to 3.0 mg/kg, clonal expansion of both CD4+ and CD8+ T cells in blood was seen between baseline and week 6. In the 0.1-3.0 mg/kg groups, partial responders were among the patients with the lowest normalized peripheral clonal expansion, particularly in CD8+ T cells. Low levels of normalized T-cell clonal expansion were also seen in some patients who did not respond.

From the germline V gene, CDR1 is MNHEY and CDR2 is SVGAGI. The junction shows trimming of 2 bases on V and 10 bases on J, plus 20 bases between the germline ends. There are 16 amino acids in the CDR3, from cysteine to phenylalanine inclusive. Only the CDR3 portion is preserved as DNA: 48 bases, with reading frame beginning at the first base. Genomic DNA was isolated from the sorted cells so that the TCRbeta CDR3 region could be sequenced. The immunoSEQ Assay was used for sequencing of TCRbeta CDR3 regions. This immuneACCESS table, as held by TCRdb, lists in-frame sequences with V and J called but not all clones. Of the missing ones, under half trace to an unresolved V gene in checked studies; the others have no known cause. The sample profile shows 8,500 to 13,000 clones; approximately 84% of them were found once. Approximately 15% of the sample lies in the top ten. Concerning this clone itself: Its antigen is still unknown. Base qualities are not at hand, and no much larger clone is one base apart.

The chain links TRBV6-5 with TRBJ1-4; the D gene is possibly TRBD1, with 6 bases matching. Sequencing was performed on CD4+ or CD8+ T cells sorted from blood, taken in a trial of the OX40 agonist ivuxolimab. This TCR derives from an adult with an advanced solid tumor such as melanoma, head and neck, liver or kidney cancer. The bases read TGTGCCAGCAGTTACACGGGGGCAGGCGGCAACTTAAAACTGTTTTTT. It is translated as CASSYTGAGGNLKLFF.